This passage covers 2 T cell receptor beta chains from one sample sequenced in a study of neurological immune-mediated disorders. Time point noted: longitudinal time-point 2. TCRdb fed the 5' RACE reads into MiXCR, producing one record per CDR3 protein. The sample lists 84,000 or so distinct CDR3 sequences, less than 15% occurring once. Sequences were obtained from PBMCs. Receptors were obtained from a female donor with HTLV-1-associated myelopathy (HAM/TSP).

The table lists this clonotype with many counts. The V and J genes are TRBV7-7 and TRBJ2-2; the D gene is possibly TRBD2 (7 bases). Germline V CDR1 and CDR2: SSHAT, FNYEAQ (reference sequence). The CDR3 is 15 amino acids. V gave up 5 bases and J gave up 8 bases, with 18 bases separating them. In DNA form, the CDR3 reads TGTGCCAGCAGCGCTCGGGGGGCAGTTGCAGGGGAGCTGTTTTTT. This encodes CASSARGAVAGELFF.

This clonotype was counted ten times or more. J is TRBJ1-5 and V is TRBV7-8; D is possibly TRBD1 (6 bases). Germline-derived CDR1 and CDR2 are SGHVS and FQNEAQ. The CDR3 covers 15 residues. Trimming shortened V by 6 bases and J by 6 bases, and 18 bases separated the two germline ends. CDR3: CASSGTQGVAQPQHF. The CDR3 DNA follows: TGTGCCAGCAGTGGGACACAGGGTGTCGCTCAGCCCCAGCATTTT.